This T cell receptor (beta chain) was sequenced for a study of cytomegalovirus exposure and HLA in healthy donors. Study details: An earlier analysis identified 117 million unique TCR beta sequences in about 190 million T cells. Study-level points and caveats: Relative to the approximately 700-donor mean, N-insertions were reportedly fewer in an Asian-associated ancestry cluster in a later analysis.

The PCR contained 60 Vbeta and 13 Jbeta primers. Profiled with immunoSEQ multiplex PCR; TCRdb holds only in-frame clones, not every one. The repertoire holds more than 85,000 clones, with roughly three quarters as singletons. The germline gives CDR1 LGHNA, CDR2 YNFKEQ. The V and J ends lost 3 bases and 0 bases respectively, with 12 bases between them. The CDR3 has 16 residues. This clone showed up just a few times. Its target is not known. Sequences were obtained from PBMCs. The chain has TRBV4-2 and TRBJ2-1; the D gene is possibly TRBD2 (6 bases). The sequence came from a female donor in good health and CMV-seropositive. CDR3 nucleotide sequence: TGTGCCAGCAGCCAGTGGGGACTGAGCTCCTACAATGAGCAGTTCTTC. Translating gives CASSQWGLSSYNEQFF.